Presented here are 21 T cell receptor beta chains from one specimen sequenced in a study of regulatory T cells in long-lasting Graves disease (dated by TCRdb to the early 2020s). According to the study, the label for this sample's time point signals: newly diagnosed GD, antithyroid drugs for less than 3 months. For both TCR sequencing and RNA sequencing, RNA was extracted from PBMCs in TRIzol. The method behind the library was multiplex PCR. Sequencing instrument: Illumina HiSeq 4000. CDR3 regions were amplified by Arm-PCR with iRepertoire HTBI primers to construct TCR beta libraries. TCRdb redid the processing of the public reads, applying fastp at Q25 and MiXCR, and retained in-frame beta chains. CDR3 protein sequences are deduplicated, and each keeps its most common genes and DNA. Counted in this sample were 450,000 to 700,000 distinct CDR3 sequences; about 14% of them appeared once. In total, the top ten clones hold more than 8.5% of the sample.

The data were also submitted as part of a second study, on T cells in Graves' hyperthyroidism and ophthalmopathy.

The specimen comprised peripheral blood mononuclear cells (PBMCs), sampled at new diagnosis, from a patient treated with antithyroid drugs. These TCRs come from a man younger than 40 with Graves disease. Donor details come from another sample of the same person, matched by shared clones.

This clonotype was detected a few times. The CDR3 does not end in the conserved phenylalanine or tryptophan, so this is likely a read error. This sequence joins TRBV6-9 and TRBJ1-2; the match to TRBD1 covers 9 bases. This CDR3 has 15 residues. V was pared by 3 bases and J by 4 bases, with 6 bases of the junction left unmatched. Germline CDR1 and CDR2: MNHGY and SVAAGI. Here the CDR3 reads CASSYGGQGFYGYTI. The CDR3 nucleotides are TGTGCCAGCAGTTACGGGGGACAGGGATTCTATGGCTACACCATC.

This clonotype was recorded many times. The CDR3 sequence is CASSPWGGGTEAFF. The CDR3 bases are TGTGCCAGCAGCCCGTGGGGAGGCGGCACTGAAGCTTTCTTT. This chain connects TRBV7-2 to TRBJ1-1, with no clear D. With 5 bases removed from V and 4 bases from J, the gap between germline ends came to 14 bases. Germline CDR1 reads SGHTA; CDR2 reads FQGNSA. This CDR3 region has 14 residues.

At least ten counts were recorded for this clonotype. The J gene is TRBJ2-1, the V gene TRBV7-8; 11 bases match TRBD2. The germline V gene encodes CDR1 SGHVS and CDR2 FQNEAQ. The trim removed 3 bases at V and 6 bases at J, leaving 7 bases unmatched. The CDR3 is made up of 16 amino acids. CDR3 sequence reads: CASSFLKGTSGNEQFF. DNA of the CDR3: TGTGCCAGCAGCTTCTTAAAGGGGACTAGCGGCAATGAGCAGTTCTTC. The entire variable domain, with the rest obtained from reference TRBV7-8 and TRBJ2-1, is as follows: GAGVSQSPRYKVAKRGQDVALRCDPISGHVSLFWYQQALGQGPEFLTYFQNEAQLDKSGLPSDRFFAERPEGSVSTLKIQRTQQEDSAVYLCASSFLKGTSGNEQFFGPGTRLTVL.

This chain uses TRBV5-6 with TRBJ2-2; the D is unclear. Looked up from germline, CDR1 is SGHDT and CDR2 is YYEEEE. V lost 2 bases and J lost 4, with 6 bases in between. This CDR3 spans 13 amino acids. The CDR3 protein is CASSLMGTGELFF. DNA of the CDR3: TGTGCCAGCAGCTTAATGGGCACCGGGGAGCTGTTTTTT.

This clonotype was observed a handful of times. This chain joins TRBV6-1 and TRBJ2-2; D is unresolved. Trimming shortened V by 6 bases and J by 8 bases, and 10 bases separated the two germline ends. The CDR3 runs 12 residues. In germline, CDR1 is MNHNS, CDR2 SASEGT. CDR3 region: CASSRSRGELFF. In DNA, the CDR3 is TGTGCCAGCAGCCGTTCTAGGGGGGAGCTGTTTTTT.

This clonotype was seen only a few times. J is TRBJ2-1 and V is TRBV20-1; TRBD1 agrees at 10 bases. This CDR3 has 12 residues. V was clipped by 6 bases and J by 9 bases; unmatched bases: 5. Germline V CDR1 and CDR2: DFQATT, SNEGSKA (reference sequence). The CDR3 DNA follows: TGCAGTGCGGGACAGGGGTTGACTGAGCAGTTCTTC. Encoded protein: CSAGQGLTEQFF.

This clonotype came up a few times. One end of the junction varies from germline; a read error may be responsible. The chain uses TRBV24-1 and TRBJ2-2; TRBD1 matches 10 bases. The CDR3 has 14 amino acids. CDR1 and CDR2 (germline): KGHDR, SFDVKD. CDR3 sequence: CATSRQGAGGERFF. As DNA, the CDR3 is TGTGCCACCAGTCGACAGGGGGCCGGCGGGGAGCGGTTTTTT.

This clonotype was seen ten or more times. V gene TRBV12-3 or TRBV12-4 combines with J gene TRBJ2-7; no clear D gene. Trimming pared 3 bases from V and 5 bases from J, leaving 5 bases between. The CDR3 spans 11 residues. CDR3 amino acids: CASSFTDEQYF. DNA of the CDR3: TGTGCCAGCAGTTTTACGGACGAGCAGTACTTC.

This chain uses TRBV7-9 with TRBJ1-2; D unclear. Germline V CDR1 and CDR2: SEHNR, FQNEAQ (reference sequence). The CDR3 is made up of 13 amino acids. With 4 bases removed from V and 6 bases from J, the gap between germline ends came to 12 bases. In DNA, the CDR3 is TGTGCCAGCAGCTCACACGGCGGGGATGGCTACACCTTC. This sequence encodes CASSSHGGDGYTF.

This clonotype was recorded at least ten times. The chain recombines TRBV2 with TRBJ2-3; 8 bases agree with TRBD2. The V segment lost 6 bases and the J segment 6 bases; nucleotides outside the gene matches: 11. Looked up from germline, CDR1 is SNHLY and CDR2 is FYNNEI. There are 15 residues in the CDR3. DNA for the CDR3: TGTGCCAGCAGCTCGGGACTAGTTGACCCGGATACGCAGTATTTT. This codes for CASSSGLVDPDTQYF.

This clonotype was detected a few times. The gene calls are TRBV29-1 and TRBJ2-1; maybe TRBD1 (7 bases). The J call may be mistaken, given a closer DNA end match to TRBJ2-5. CDR3 length: 14 amino acids. CDR1 is SQVTM, CDR2 ANQGSEA, per germline. CDR3 in amino acids: CSSYRQGSGETQYF. The CDR3 region has the DNA TGCAGCTCATACCGACAGGGAAGCGGGGAGACCCAGTACTTC.

About this clonotype: A far larger clone is one nucleotide away, so this likely arose from a read error. No conserved phenylalanine or tryptophan is present at the end of the CDR3, so a read error is the likely explanation. This sequence joins TRBV2 and TRBJ2-1; TRBD2 matches at 10 bases. After removal of 6 bases from V and 4 bases from J, the junction contained 12 bases not matched to a gene. Germline lookup yields CDR1 SNHLY and CDR2 FYNNEI. The CDR3 spans 17 residues. Here the CDR3 reads CASSLTFTSGKYNEQFL. In DNA, the CDR3 is TGTGCCAGCAGCTTAACGTTTACTAGCGGGAAATACAATGAGCAGTTCCTC.

The gene calls are TRBV20-1 and TRBJ1-4; perhaps TRBD1 as D (6 bases). The CDR3 extends over 14 amino acids. Trimming removed 3 bases at V and 5 bases at J, with 13 bases between. In germline, CDR1 is DFQATT, CDR2 SNEGSKA (reference sequence). The CDR3 spells CSASPGTLNEKLFF. DNA of the CDR3: TGCAGTGCTAGCCCGGGGACACTGAATGAAAAACTGTTTTTT.

There are a few counts of this clonotype. V is TRBV13 and J is TRBJ1-1; possible D gene TRBD1, 6 bases. Trimming removed 5 bases at V and 2 bases at J, with 15 bases between. This CDR3 has 15 amino acids. The germline gives CDR1 PRHDT, CDR2 FYEKMQ (reference sequence). The DNA for the CDR3 is TGTGCCAGCAGCCTACAGGGCGACATAAACACTGAAGCTTTCTTT. This translates into CASSLQGDINTEAFF.

This clonotype appeared many times. In nucleotides, the CDR3 is TGTGCCAGCAGTTTAGGTAACTCACTGGAGACCCAGTACTTC. It is translated as CASSLGNSLETQYF. V usage is TRBV12-3 or TRBV12-4 and J usage is TRBJ2-5; D remains ambiguous. V gave up 1 base and J gave up 5 bases, with 11 bases separating them. The CDR3 is 14 amino acids.

This clonotype was counted ten times or more. The chain has TRBV7-3 and TRBJ2-3, with 9 bases identical to TRBD2. The CDR3 is made up of 19 amino acids. The V segment lost 4 bases and the J segment 2 bases; nucleotides outside the gene matches: 16. Germline V gene lookup returns CDR1 SGHTA and CDR2 FQGTGA. The CDR3 nucleotides are TGTGCCAGCAGCTCACAGGGTAGTGCGGCGGGAGGGCCCACAGATACGCAGTATTTT. Encoded protein: CASSSQGSAAGGPTDTQYF.

In its sample, this clonotype was seen a few times. CDR3: CASSHPGGRAHEQYF. The CDR3 nucleotides are TGTGCCAGCAGCCACCCCGGGGGGAGGGCCCACGAGCAGTACTTC. This sequence joins TRBV6-1 and TRBJ2-7; 7 bases fit TRBD2. The CDR3 spans 15 residues. With 6 bases clipped from V and 5 bases from J, the junction kept 13 bases outside the gene matches. Germline V lookup: CDR1 MNHNS, CDR2 SASEGT.

This chain connects TRBV14 to TRBJ2-2; 11 bases are a match to TRBD2. V was clipped by 4 bases and J by 3 bases; unmatched bases: 7. The CDR3 length is 17 residues. Germline assignment: CDR1 SGHDN and CDR2 FVKESK. This CDR3 is CASSPAGTSGYTGELFF. For the CDR3, the DNA is TGTGCCAGCAGCCCCGCCGGGACTAGCGGATACACCGGGGAGCTGTTTTTT.

As concerns this clonotype: A much bigger clone sits one base away, suggesting this may be a read error. The rearrangement links TRBV7-8 to TRBJ2-2; 7 bases align to TRBD1. The V gene's germline CDR1 is SGHVS and CDR2 FQNEAQ. The CDR3 consists of 13 residues. CDR3 sequence: CVSATGITGELFF. The DNA for the CDR3 is TGTGTCAGCGCGACAGGGATCACCGGGGAGCTGTTTTTT.

This clonotype showed up many times. The chain carries TRBV27 and TRBJ2-1, with a tentative D call TRBD2 (6 bases). This CDR3 has 14 amino acids. V lost 8 bases and J 1 base, leaving 12 bases between the germline ends. Per germline, CDR1 MNHEY and CDR2 SMNVEV (reference sequence). The CDR3 spells CASGGPWSYNEQFF. CDR3 sequence (DNA): TGTGCCAGCGGAGGGCCCTGGTCCTACAATGAGCAGTTCTTC.

In this sample, this clonotype turned up many times. The J gene is TRBJ2-7, the V gene TRBV5-1; 11 nucleotides align to TRBD2. Germline lookup yields CDR1 SGHRS and CDR2 YFSETQ. Trimming removed 7 bases from V and 5 bases from J; junction bases left unmatched: 8. This CDR3 has 14 amino acids. CDR3 nucleotides: TGCGCCAGCGGAATAGCGGGAGGGCACAACGAGCAGTACTTC. Protein: CASGIAGGHNEQYF.